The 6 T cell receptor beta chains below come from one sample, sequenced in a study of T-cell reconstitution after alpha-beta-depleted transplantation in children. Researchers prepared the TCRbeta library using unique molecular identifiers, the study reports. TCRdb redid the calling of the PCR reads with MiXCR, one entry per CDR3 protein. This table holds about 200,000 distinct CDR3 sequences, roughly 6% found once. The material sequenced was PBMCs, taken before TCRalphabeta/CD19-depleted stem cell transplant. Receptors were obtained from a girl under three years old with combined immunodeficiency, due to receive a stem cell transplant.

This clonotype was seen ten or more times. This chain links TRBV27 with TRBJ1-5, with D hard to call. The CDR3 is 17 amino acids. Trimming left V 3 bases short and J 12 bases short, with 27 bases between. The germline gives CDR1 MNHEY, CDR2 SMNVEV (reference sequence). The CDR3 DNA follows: TGTGCCAGCAGTTTGGTGGCAGGTCTTTACCTCCCCAGAGACCAGCATTTT. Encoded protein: CASSLVAGLYLPRDQHF.

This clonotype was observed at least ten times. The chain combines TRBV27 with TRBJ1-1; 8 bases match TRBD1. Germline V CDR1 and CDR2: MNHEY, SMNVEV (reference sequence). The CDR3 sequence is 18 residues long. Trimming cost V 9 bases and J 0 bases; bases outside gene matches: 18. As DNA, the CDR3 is TGTGCCAGTTTAAAACAGGGGGTAAGGTGGGGAATGAACACTGAAGCTTTCTTT. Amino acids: CASLKQGVRWGMNTEAFF.

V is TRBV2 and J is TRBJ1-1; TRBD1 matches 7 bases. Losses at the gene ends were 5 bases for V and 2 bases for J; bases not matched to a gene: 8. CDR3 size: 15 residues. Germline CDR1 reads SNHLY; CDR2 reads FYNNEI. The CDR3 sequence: CASSRGTVQNTEAFF. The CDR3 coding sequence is TGTGCCAGCAGTAGAGGGACAGTACAAAACACTGAAGCTTTCTTT. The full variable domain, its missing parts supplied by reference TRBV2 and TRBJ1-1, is EPEVTQTPSHQVTQMGQEVILRCVPISNHLYFYWYRQILGQKVEFLVSFYNNEISEKSEIFDDQFSVERPDGSNFTLKIRSTKLEDSAMYFCASSRGTVQNTEAFFGQGTRLTVV.

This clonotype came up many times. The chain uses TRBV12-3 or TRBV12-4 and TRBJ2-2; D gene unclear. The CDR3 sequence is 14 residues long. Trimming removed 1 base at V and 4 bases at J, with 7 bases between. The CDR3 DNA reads TGTGCCAGCAGTTTAGAGACGACCACCGGGGAGCTGTTTTTT. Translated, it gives CASSLETTTGELFF.

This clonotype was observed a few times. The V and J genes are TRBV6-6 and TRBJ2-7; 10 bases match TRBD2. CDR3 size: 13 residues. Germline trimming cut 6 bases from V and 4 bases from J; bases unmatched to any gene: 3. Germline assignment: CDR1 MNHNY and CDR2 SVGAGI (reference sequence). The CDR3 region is CASRWTSGYEQYF. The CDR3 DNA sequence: TGTGCCAGCAGGTGGACTAGCGGATACGAGCAGTACTTC.

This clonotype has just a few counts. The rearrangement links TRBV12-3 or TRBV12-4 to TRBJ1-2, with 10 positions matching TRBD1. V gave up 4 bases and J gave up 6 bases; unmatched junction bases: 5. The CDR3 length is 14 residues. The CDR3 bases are TGTGCCAGCAGTTACGGGACAGGGGATCATGGCTACACCTTC. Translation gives CASSYGTGDHGYTF.